Each of the 30 T cell receptor beta chains below was sequenced from the same sample in a study of blood T cells in healthy people across ages. The authors ran a second PCR of about 6 to 12 cycles using a sample-barcoded 5' primer and a J-beta primer mix. In TCRdb, the 5' RACE reads were re-called with MiXCR into one record per CDR3 protein. The data contain about 1 million distinct CDR3 sequences, approximately 25% of them seen just once; the ten biggest clones take up less than 0.85%. The same sample was also used in a study of T cells of mothers and their children.

Sequencing was done on a sample of blood. These receptors all stem from a girl aged 2-10 years in good health.

This clonotype occurred a few times. V is TRBV5-1 and J is TRBJ2-1, with D perhaps matching TRBD1 (6 bases). In germline, CDR1 is SGHRS, CDR2 YFSETQ. Trimming took off 2 bases at V and 8 bases at J, with 17 bases between the two ends. This CDR3 contains 15 residues. CDR3 protein: CASSFSGVVYDEQFF. CDR3 DNA sequence: TGCGCCAGCAGCTTTTCAGGGGTGGTTTATGATGAGCAGTTCTTC.

V usage is TRBV7-3 and J usage is TRBJ2-4; the D gene is possibly TRBD1 (5 bases). The CDR3 length is 15 residues. Deletions cut 5 bases from V and 5 bases from J, with 16 bases between. Germline lookup yields CDR1 SGHTA and CDR2 FQGTGA. The CDR3 loop reads CASSLQAVPQNIQYF. The CDR3 region has the DNA TGTGCCAGCAGCCTACAGGCTGTCCCTCAAAACATTCAGTACTTC.

The chain employs TRBV20-1 and TRBJ2-5, with unresolved D. The CDR3 sequence is 14 residues long. From germline, CDR1 is DFQATT and CDR2 SNEGSKA (reference sequence). Between the trimmed V and J ends, which lost 8 bases and 2 bases, there was a span of 18 bases. CDR3 protein: CSLKTPALQETQYF. As DNA, the CDR3 is TGCAGTCTCAAAACCCCCGCCCTTCAAGAGACCCAGTACTTC.

The chain employs TRBV11-2 and TRBJ1-1; 7 nucleotides line up with TRBD1. Germline CDR1 is SGHAT and CDR2 is FQNNGV. The length of the CDR3 is 15 residues. V shed 1 base and J 5 bases; nucleotides not matched to a gene: 7. The CDR3 is CASSLAVTGWTEAFF. For the CDR3, the DNA is TGTGCCAGCAGCTTAGCTGTGACAGGGTGGACTGAAGCTTTCTTT.

The chain links TRBV5-1 to TRBJ2-5; a possible D gene is TRBD1 (6 bases). The V gene lost 0 bases and the J gene lost 2 bases, with 14 bases spanning the gap. Germline CDR1 and CDR2: SGHRS and YFSETQ. The CDR3 runs 16 residues. CDR3 loop: CASSLGQARIQETQYF. The CDR3 coding sequence is TGCGCCAGCAGCTTGGGACAGGCCCGTATTCAAGAGACCCAGTACTTC. The full variable domain, completed using reference TRBV5-1 and TRBJ2-5, is KAGVTQTPRYLIKTRGQQVTLSCSPISGHRSVSWYQQTPGQGLQFLFEYFSETQRNKGNFPGRFSGRQFSNSRSEMNVSTLELGDSALYLCASSLGQARIQETQYFGPGTRLLVL.

The V gene is TRBV28, the J gene TRBJ1-4; D may be TRBD1 (6 bases). Trimming left V 1 base short and J 7 bases short, with 16 bases between. Germline CDR1 MDHEN, CDR2 SYDVKM. CDR3 size: 16 residues. The CDR3 here is CASSLFGGLEGEKLFF. The DNA for the CDR3 is TGTGCCAGCAGTTTATTTGGGGGCCTAGAGGGTGAAAAACTGTTTTTT.

The CDR3 DNA sequence: TGCAGTGCTGAATCCCCGATCTCTAGTGGCCAGTACTTC. It yields the protein CSAESPISSGQYF. The chain has TRBV20-1 and TRBJ2-1; D call uncertain. With the DNA end fitting TRBJ2-5 better, the J assignment may be wrong. This CDR3 is built from 13 residues. In germline, CDR1 is DFQATT, CDR2 SNEGSKA (reference sequence).

The rearrangement joins TRBV5-1 to TRBJ2-2; possibly TRBD2 for D (5 bases). The V end was cut by 7 bases, the J end by 0 bases, with 10 bases between. This CDR3 region has 14 residues. Germline-derived CDR1 and CDR2 are SGHRS and YFSETQ. For the CDR3, the DNA is TGCGCCAGCGATCCGGGATCGAACACCGGGGAGCTGTTTTTT. Translating it yields CASDPGSNTGELFF.

This clonotype was observed a handful of times. The chain uses TRBV4-1 and TRBJ2-5; a possible D gene is TRBD2 (6 bases). The CDR3 covers 15 residues. V was pared by 1 base and J by 3 bases, with 12 bases between. Germline V CDR1 and CDR2: MGHRA, YSYEKL. Here the CDR3 DNA reads TGCGCCAGCAGCCAAGGAATACAGCGGGAAGAGACCCAGTACTTC. Translating it yields CASSQGIQREETQYF.

This clonotype was detected only a few times. V and J are TRBV7-3 and TRBJ2-1, with D perhaps matching TRBD2 (6 bases). The CDR3 contains 16 residues. V was shortened by 3 bases and J by 4 bases, with 16 bases between the two germline ends. In germline, CDR1 is SGHTA, CDR2 FQGTGA. In DNA form, the CDR3 reads TGTGCCAGCAGCTTTACATCGGGGGACCTATACAATGAGCAGTTCTTC. It translates to CASSFTSGDLYNEQFF.

The chain employs TRBV12-3 or TRBV12-4 and TRBJ1-5; D gene ambiguous. The V gene lost 10 bases and the J gene lost 7 bases, with 14 bases spanning the gap. The CDR3 loop spans 12 amino acids. This CDR3 is CATTKGNQPQHF. In DNA, the CDR3 is TGTGCCACTACTAAGGGTAACCAGCCCCAGCATTTT.

The chain has TRBV5-1 and TRBJ2-1, with 8 bases matching TRBD2. The CDR3 sequence is 13 residues long. With 5 bases clipped from V and 7 bases from J, the junction kept 5 bases outside the gene matches. The germline gives CDR1 SGHRS, CDR2 YFSETQ. The CDR3, as DNA: TGCGCCAGCAGGACTAGCGCGTTAAATGAGCAGTTCTTC. Its protein is CASRTSALNEQFF.

J is TRBJ2-5 and V is TRBV29-1; D is ambiguous. The J call could be wrong; TRBJ2-1 is a better fit for the DNA end. Per the germline V gene, CDR1 is SQVTM and CDR2 is ANQGSEA. CDR3 length equals 14 residues. This chain's CDR3 is CSVENLPSYNEQFF. The CDR3 DNA reads as TGCAGCGTTGAAAACCTTCCCTCCTACAATGAGCAGTTCTTC.

This clonotype came up a few times. This rearrangement joins TRBV25-1 to TRBJ1-2; D is ambiguous. The CDR3 runs to 13 residues. Deletions cut 4 bases from V and 3 bases from J, with 9 bases between. CDR1 and CDR2 from the germline V gene are MGHDK and SYGVNS. CDR3 amino acids: CASSVREDYGYTF. In nucleotides, the CDR3 is TGTGCCAGCAGTGTAAGAGAAGACTATGGCTACACCTTC.

The chain recombines TRBV4-3 with TRBJ2-7, with D maybe TRBD1 (6 bases). V was cut by 0 bases and J by 7 bases, with 13 bases left in between. The CDR3 runs to 14 residues. Per the germline V gene, CDR1 is LGHNA and CDR2 is YSLEER. The CDR3 nucleotides read TGCGCCAGCAGCCAAGATAGGAGTCAGGGGGAGCAGTACTTC. Translating it yields CASSQDRSQGEQYF.

In its sample, this clonotype was seen a few times. The genes are TRBV12-3 or TRBV12-4 and TRBJ2-5, with 11 bases fitting TRBD1. CDR3 length equals 15 residues. V lost 3 bases and J lost 7; bases outside the gene matches: 7. In DNA form, the CDR3 reads TGTGCCAGCAGTTTTAGGACAGGGGGCGCTGGGACCCAGTACTTC. Its translation is CASSFRTGGAGTQYF.

This clonotype was found a few times. V gene TRBV6-5 combines with J gene TRBJ2-5, with unresolved D. Trimming took off 5 bases at V and 5 bases at J, with 12 bases between the two ends. CDR3 length: 13 amino acids. CDR1 is MNHEY and CDR2 is SVGAGI in the germline V gene. CDR3 residues: CASSQNHVETQYF. Here the CDR3 DNA reads TGTGCCAGCAGTCAAAACCACGTTGAGACCCAGTACTTC.

This clonotype was seen a handful of times. This chain uses TRBV6-5 with TRBJ2-7; a weak D match, TRBD2 (5 bases). The CDR3 is 15 residues long. Trimming shortened V by 5 bases and J by 5 bases, and 19 bases separated the two germline ends. CDR1 is MNHEY, CDR2 SVGAGI, per germline. CDR3 DNA: TGTGCCAGCAGTCCCCTCATTAGCGAGTCCCACGAGCAGTACTTC. It codes for CASSPLISESHEQYF.

The chain joins TRBV6-6 to TRBJ2-5; 9 positions agree with TRBD2. The J call may not be correct, given that the DNA end is closer to TRBJ2-1. This CDR3 is built from 15 residues. Per germline, CDR1 MNHNY and CDR2 SVGAGI (reference sequence). Here the CDR3 reads CASSRLASGTNEQFF. The CDR3 DNA sequence: TGTGCCAGCAGCCGCTTGGCTAGCGGGACCAATGAGCAGTTCTTC.

This clonotype came up a few times. This chain uses TRBV2 with TRBJ1-1; the D is unclear. Per the germline V gene, CDR1 is SNHLY and CDR2 is FYNNEI. The CDR3 is 13 amino acids. With 11 bases removed from V and 1 base from J, the gap between germline ends came to 14 bases. For the CDR3, the DNA is TGTGCCCGAAAAAACGAGGGGAACACTGAAGCTTTCTTT. Translated, it gives CARKNEGNTEAFF.

The chain has TRBV19 and TRBJ1-1; maybe TRBD1 (6 bases). The CDR3 loop spans 13 amino acids. Germline V CDR1 and CDR2: LNHDA, SQIVND (reference sequence). V lost 4 bases and J lost 5, with 11 bases in between. The chain's CDR3 is CASSNRGRTEAFF. CDR3 DNA: TGTGCCAGTAGTAATAGGGGGAGGACTGAAGCTTTCTTT.

J is TRBJ2-3 and V is TRBV7-6, with D maybe TRBD2 (6 bases). The CDR3 runs to 16 residues. In germline, CDR1 is SGHVS, CDR2 FNYEAQ. Trimming removed 5 bases at V and 2 bases at J, with 17 bases between. Written as DNA, the CDR3 is TGTGCCAGCAGCGGTTCGGGGGAGCTCCCCACAGATACGCAGTATTTT. It encodes CASSGSGELPTDTQYF.

The chain carries TRBV5-1 and TRBJ1-1; D unclear. This CDR3 contains 9 residues. CDR1 is SGHRS and CDR2 is YFSETQ in the germline V gene. V dropped 4 bases and J dropped 8 bases, with 3 bases sitting between them. The CDR3 loop is CASSPEAFF. The CDR3 bases are TGCGCCAGCAGCCCGGAAGCTTTCTTT. The full variable domain, with the rest looked up from reference TRBV5-1 and TRBJ1-1, is KAGVTQTPRYLIKTRGQQVTLSCSPISGHRSVSWYQQTPGQGLQFLFEYFSETQRNKGNFPGRFSGRQFSNSRSEMNVSTLELGDSALYLCASSPEAFFGQGTRLTVV.

The CDR3 DNA follows: TGTGCCAGCAGCCAAGATCGGAGACTAACTAAAGAGACCCAGTACTTC. Translating gives CASSQDRRLTKETQYF. The rearrangement links TRBV14 to TRBJ2-5; D may be TRBD2 (5 bases). The germline V gene has CDR1 SGHDN and CDR2 FVKESK. Trimming pared 0 bases from V and 3 bases from J, leaving 14 bases between. The CDR3 has 16 residues.

The sample holds one count of this clonotype. V and J are TRBV4-1 and TRBJ2-3; 7 nucleotides agree with TRBD2. Germline V gene sequence: CDR1 MGHRA, CDR2 YSYEKL. The V segment lost 0 bases and the J segment 2 bases; nucleotides outside the gene matches: 2. This CDR3 spans 15 amino acids. The CDR3 DNA reads as TGCGCCAGCAGCCAAGAGGGGAGGGACACAGATACGCAGTATTTT. It specifies CASSQEGRDTDTQYF.

The table lists this clonotype with a few counts. The CDR3 bases are TGCAGTGGTCAGGACAAAGCCAATTCACCCCTCCACTTT. Translated, it gives CSGQDKANSPLHF. The chain recombines TRBV20-1 with TRBJ1-6, with D tentatively TRBD1 (5 bases). CDR1 is DFQATT, CDR2 SNEGSKA, per germline (reference sequence). The CDR3 consists of 13 residues. V gave up 7 bases and J gave up 7 bases, with 14 bases separating them.

The chain uses TRBV6-6 and TRBJ1-2; D unresolved. Per germline, CDR1 MNHNY and CDR2 SVGAGI (reference sequence). Between the trimmed V and J ends, which lost 0 bases and 7 bases, there was a span of 15 bases. The CDR3 contains 15 residues. The CDR3 nucleotides read TGTGCCAGCAGTTACTCCTTAATGAACGGGGTTGGCTACACCTTC. Residues: CASSYSLMNGVGYTF.

This clonotype was detected once. The rearrangement uses TRBV6-6 and TRBJ1-5, with D tentatively TRBD1 (5 bases). The length of the CDR3 is 15 residues. Germline assignment: CDR1 MNHNY and CDR2 SVGAGI (reference sequence). V lost 6 bases to trimming and J lost 4 bases, with 16 bases between them. The CDR3 DNA sequence: TGTGCCAGCAGCATAACTGGGACGAGTAATCAGCCCCAGCATTTT. Translated, it gives CASSITGTSNQPQHF.

This chain uses TRBV29-1 with TRBJ2-7; 7 nucleotides align to TRBD2. V dropped 4 bases and J dropped 2; count of bases not matched to a gene: 5. Germline V gene sequence: CDR1 SQVTM, CDR2 ANQGSEA. This CDR3 is 13 amino acids long. CDR3 nucleotides: TGCAGCGTTGCAAGCGGGACTACCTACGAGCAGTACTTC. Translation gives CSVASGTTYEQYF.

This chain links TRBV12-3 or TRBV12-4 with TRBJ2-3; no definite D call. V lost 0 bases, J lost 6 bases, and 7 bases lay in between. The CDR3 spans 13 residues. CDR3 residues: CASSLADGDTQYF. CDR3 sequence (DNA): TGTGCCAGCAGTTTAGCTGACGGGGATACGCAGTATTTT.